This T cell receptor (beta chain) was sequenced during a study of blood T cell repertoires in COVID-19. Study overall: Samples taken during acute and convalescent COVID-19 were collected in the United States, Italy and Spain. T cells, B-cell-depleted T cells, or PBMCs provided the cDNA or gDNA that served as material.

Under the authors' procedure: It was from reference gene primer amplification that nucleated cell counts were estimated. Assay used: immunoSEQ multiplex PCR; TCRdb lists only in-frame clones, some missing. That table gives V, J and clone size, and the DNA gave D and trimming. This table has 130,000 to 150,000 clones, about 89% appearing once. Per germline, CDR1 MDHEN and CDR2 SYDVKM. J was trimmed by 2 bases and V by 4 bases; bases with no gene match: 11. This CDR3 comprises 17 residues. The chain recombines TRBV28 with TRBJ2-3; 8 bases align to TRBD1. Material for sequencing was peripheral blood. This TCR derives from a man older than 75 with acute or convalescent COVID-19. The CDR3 here is CASSSRDGTGPTDTQYF. CDR3 sequence (DNA): TGTGCCAGCAGTTCCCGGGACGGGACAGGCCCCACAGATACGCAGTATTTT.